Reported below is one T cell receptor beta chain. Method: immunoSEQ multiplex PCR; TCRdb's copy keeps in-frame clones and lacks some. The sample contains about 100,000 clones, around 95% of which appear only once. CDR1 is SGHTS, CDR2 YDEGEE, per germline. V shed 4 bases and J shed 3 bases, with 13 bases lying between them. The CDR3 is 15 amino acids. The sample comes from a study of siplizumab effects on memory and regulatory T cells. V gene TRBV5-8 combines with J gene TRBJ1-4, with a possible D match to TRBD1 (5 bases). The sequence derives from a human donor in good health. Material for sequencing was Tregs sorted from blood. The DNA of the CDR3 is TGTGCCAGCAGCAAGGTGACAGCCTCTAATGAAAAACTGTTTTTT. Protein sequence: CASSKVTASNEKLFF.